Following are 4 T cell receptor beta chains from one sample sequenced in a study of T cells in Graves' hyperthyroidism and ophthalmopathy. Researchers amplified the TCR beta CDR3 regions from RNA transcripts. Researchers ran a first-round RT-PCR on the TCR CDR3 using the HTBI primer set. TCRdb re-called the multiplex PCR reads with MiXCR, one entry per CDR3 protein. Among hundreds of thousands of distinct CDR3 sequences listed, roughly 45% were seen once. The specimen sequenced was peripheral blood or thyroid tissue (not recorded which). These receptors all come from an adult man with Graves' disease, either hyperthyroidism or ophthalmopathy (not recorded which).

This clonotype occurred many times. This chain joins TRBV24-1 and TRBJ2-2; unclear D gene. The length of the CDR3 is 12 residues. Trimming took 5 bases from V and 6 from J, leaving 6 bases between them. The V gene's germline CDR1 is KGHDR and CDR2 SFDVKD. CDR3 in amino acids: CATSGVAGELFF. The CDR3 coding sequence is TGTGCCACCAGTGGGGTCGCCGGGGAGCTGTTTTTT.

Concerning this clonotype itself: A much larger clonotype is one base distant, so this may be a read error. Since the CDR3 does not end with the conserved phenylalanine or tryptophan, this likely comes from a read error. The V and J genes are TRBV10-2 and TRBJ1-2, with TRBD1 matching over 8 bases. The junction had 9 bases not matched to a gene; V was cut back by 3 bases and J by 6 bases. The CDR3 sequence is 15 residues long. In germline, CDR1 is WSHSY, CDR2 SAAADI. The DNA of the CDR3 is TGCGCCAGCAGTGAAACGACAGGGGCAGAGGATGGCTACACCTGC. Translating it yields CASSETTGAEDGYTC.

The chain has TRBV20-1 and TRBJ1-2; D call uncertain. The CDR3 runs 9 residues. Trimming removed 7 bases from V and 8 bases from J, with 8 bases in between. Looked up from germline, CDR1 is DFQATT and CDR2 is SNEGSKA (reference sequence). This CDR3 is CSGTGGYTF. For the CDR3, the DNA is TGCAGTGGAACGGGCGGCTACACCTTC.

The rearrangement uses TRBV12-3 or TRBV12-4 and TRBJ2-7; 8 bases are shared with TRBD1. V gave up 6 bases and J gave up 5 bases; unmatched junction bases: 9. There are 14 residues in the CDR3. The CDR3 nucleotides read TGTGCCAGCAGCCAGGGGGCAGGGAAACACGAGCAGTACTTC. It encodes CASSQGAGKHEQYF.